This T cell receptor (beta chain) was sequenced in a study of tumor-infiltrating lymphocytes in primary liver carcinoma. Overall study results and limits: When set against blood, tumors had a significantly higher top-250-clone fraction (p = 0.039).

It was from about 21-30 mg of unsorted bulk tissue that RNA and DNA were co-extracted. The researchers produced TCR beta cDNA from about 510 ng total RNA with a constant-region primer. The TCR beta library was amplified through three nested multiplex PCR rounds in a modified ARM-PCR procedure. Two initial PCR rounds of about 10 cycles each paired TRBV1-TRBV30 forward primers with a C-beta reverse primer. From the multiplex PCR reads, TCRdb called clonotypes with MiXCR, one entry per CDR3 protein. The table lists roughly 49,000 distinct CDR3 sequences, around 64% of them singletons. This CDR3 is built from 14 residues. V gave up 2 bases and J gave up 6 bases, with 16 bases separating them. CDR1 is GTSNPN and CDR2 is SVGIG in the germline V gene (reference sequence). Concerning this clonotype: Its specificity is unknown. The final CDR3 position lacks the conserved phenylalanine or tryptophan, pointing to a likely read error.

The sequenced sample was liver tumor tissue from sampling region 5. Specified subset: tumor region T5, tumor centre. This clonotype was obtained from a man aged 35-49 years with primary liver carcinoma and hepatitis B virus infection. The chain is built from TRBV30 and TRBJ1-2, with D tentatively TRBD1 (5 bases). Here the CDR3 DNA reads TGTGCCTGGAGTCACCTGTCAGGGTGCGATGGCTACACCTCC. Translation: CAWSHLSGCDGYTS.